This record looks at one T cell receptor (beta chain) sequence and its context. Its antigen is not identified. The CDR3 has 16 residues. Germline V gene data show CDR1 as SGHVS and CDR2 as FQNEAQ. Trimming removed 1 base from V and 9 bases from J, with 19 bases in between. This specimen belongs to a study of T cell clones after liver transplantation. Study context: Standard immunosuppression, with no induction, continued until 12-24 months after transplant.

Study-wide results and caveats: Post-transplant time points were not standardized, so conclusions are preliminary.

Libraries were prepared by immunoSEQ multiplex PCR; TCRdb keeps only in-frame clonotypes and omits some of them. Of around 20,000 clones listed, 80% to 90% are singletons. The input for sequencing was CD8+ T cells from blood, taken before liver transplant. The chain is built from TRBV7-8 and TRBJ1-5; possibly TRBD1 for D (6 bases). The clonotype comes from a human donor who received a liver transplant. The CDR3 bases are TGTGCCAGCAGCTTAGGCCGGGGGGCAGACCTAGGGCCCCAGCATTTT. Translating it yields CASSLGRGADLGPQHF.